A single sample is the source of the 5 T cell receptor beta chains below, sequenced in a study of blood T cell repertoires in COVID-19. The assay was immunoSEQ multiplex PCR, and TCRdb's table has in-frame clones only and misses some. The sample lists 150,000 to 200,000 clones, 86% seen once, with about 7.3% in the top ten. The sample was peripheral blood. The receptor source for this set is a man aged 50 to 60 with active or convalescent COVID-19.

The rearrangement uses TRBV6-5 and TRBJ1-1; 7 nucleotides align to TRBD1. The CDR3 totals 14 residues. The germline gives CDR1 MNHEY, CDR2 SVGAGI. V lost 7 bases to trimming and J lost 7 bases; unmatched junction nucleotides: 12. The CDR3 nucleotides read TGTGCCAGCACCCGGGACAGTACAAGGGATGAAGCTTTCTTT. As protein: CASTRDSTRDEAFF.

This clone came up once. V and J are TRBV5-4 and TRBJ2-5; TRBD1 aligns across 9 bases. Trimming at V came to 3 bases and at J to 4 bases, leaving 4 bases not matched to a gene. The CDR3 covers 14 residues. In germline, CDR1 is SGHNT, CDR2 YYREEE (reference sequence). The chain's CDR3 is CASSSGQGVETQYF. CDR3 sequence (DNA): TGTGCCAGCAGCTCGGGACAGGGAGTAGAGACCCAGTACTTC.

The chain carries TRBV7-9 and TRBJ2-1; D is uncertain. The germline V and J ends were trimmed by 5 bases and 0 bases, with 14 bases remaining between them. This CDR3 is 16 amino acids long. Germline CDR1 SEHNR, CDR2 FQNEAQ (reference sequence). CDR3 bases: TGTGCCAGCAGCCCCCCCTTCCCGAGCTCCTACAATGAGCAGTTCTTC. Translating it yields CASSPPFPSSYNEQFF.

This chain uses TRBV29-1 with TRBJ2-1; 12 nucleotides align to TRBD2. V lost 3 bases, J lost 2 bases, and 2 bases stayed unmatched. The length of the CDR3 is 15 residues. The germline gives CDR1 SQVTM, CDR2 ANQGSEA. CDR3 in DNA: TGCAGCGTTGAGAGACTAGCGGGGGCCTACAATGAGCAGTTCTTC. It is translated as CSVERLAGAYNEQFF.

The rearrangement uses TRBV19 and TRBJ1-3, with D perhaps TRBD1 (5 bases). V was clipped by 4 bases and J by 0 bases, with 13 bases between them. This CDR3 has 16 amino acids. Germline V gene sequence: CDR1 LNHDA, CDR2 SQIVND (reference sequence). The chain's CDR3 is CASSTPGLHSGNTIYF. DNA for the CDR3: TGTGCCAGTAGTACCCCGGGACTCCACTCTGGAAACACCATATATTTT.